This T cell receptor beta chain was obtained from a study of blood T cell repertoires in COVID-19. Study-level information: T cells, B-cell-depleted T cells, or PBMCs provided the cDNA or gDNA that served as material.

Clones were sequenced by immunoSEQ multiplex PCR, and TCRdb holds only the in-frame ones, with some missing. The data hold about 240,000 clones, with about nine tenths observed a single time. Sequences were obtained from peripheral blood. The sequence was collected from a man aged 60 to 69 who had recovered from COVID-19.

Here the CDR3 reads CASSDLRSVLNYGYTF. In nucleotides, the CDR3 is TGTGCCAGCAGTGATCTCCGGTCGGTGTTGAACTATGGCTACACCTTC. The chain recombines TRBV6-4 with TRBJ1-2, with D unresolved. The CDR3 has 16 residues. Looked up from germline, CDR1 is MRHNA and CDR2 is SNTAGT. V lost 3 bases, J lost 2 bases, and 16 bases lay in between.